This passage covers 3 T cell receptor beta chains from one sample sequenced in a study of shared clonotypes between healthy human individuals. Clones were sequenced by immunoSEQ multiplex PCR, and TCRdb holds only the in-frame ones, with some missing. The repertoire consists of 2.5 million or so clones, with about 92% occurring once and the leading ten covering over 0.12%. Material for sequencing was naive CD4+ T cells sorted from blood. The subset was: CD45RA+ positively selected. These receptors were collected from a man between 18 and 29 years old in good health.

The rearrangement links TRBV30 to TRBJ1-1; D unresolved. V shed 1 base and J shed 4 bases, with 10 bases lying between them. Germline CDR1 and CDR2: GTSNPN and SVGIG (reference sequence). This CDR3 region has 13 residues. This chain's CDR3 is CAWSAGESTEAFF. CDR3 nucleotides: TGTGCCTGGAGTGCGGGAGAGAGCACTGAAGCTTTCTTT.

This clone was seen a few times. This chain links TRBV2 with TRBJ2-7; unclear D gene. Trimming shortened V by 8 bases and J by 6 bases, and 17 bases separated the two germline ends. The CDR3 is 13 amino acids. Germline V gene sequence: CDR1 SNHLY, CDR2 FYNNEI. Here the CDR3 DNA reads TGTGCCAGCTTGGAAGACTGGGCCCTCGAGCAGTACTTC. This sequence encodes CASLEDWALEQYF. Supplemented by reference TRBV2 and TRBJ2-7, the full variable domain reads EPEVTQTPSHQVTQMGQEVILRCVPISNHLYFYWYRQILGQKVEFLVSFYNNEISEKSEIFDDQFSVERPDGSNFTLKIRSTKLEDSAMYFCASLEDWALEQYFGPGTRLTVT.

The J gene is TRBJ2-7, the V gene TRBV7-2; 9 bases map to TRBD2. V lost 5 bases, J lost 2 bases, and 1 base stayed unmatched. Germline CDR1 and CDR2: SGHTA and FQGNSA. The CDR3 is 13 amino acids. Written as DNA, the CDR3 is TGTGCCAGCAGCCCTAGCGGGACCTACGAGCAGTACTTC. As protein: CASSPSGTYEQYF. Filled out from reference TRBV7-2 and TRBJ2-7, the complete variable domain reads GAGVSQSPSNKVTEKGKDVELRCDPISGHTALYWYRQSLGQGLEFLIYFQGNSAPDKSGLPSDRFSAERTGGSVSTLTIQRTQQEDSAVYLCASSPSGTYEQYFGPGTRLTVT.